What follows describes a single T cell receptor (beta chain). Measured with immunoSEQ multiplex PCR; TCRdb has only the in-frame clones, and not every one. Of over 200,000 clones in the sample, 70% to 90% are singletons; the top ten hold 9.5% to 13%. Patients in Seattle were enrolled during active infection, then followed longitudinally. This sample is part of a study of blood T cell repertoires in COVID-19. The wider study: Spain, Italy and the United States supplied samples that represented acute and convalescent COVID-19.

V was pared by 4 bases and J by 8 bases, with 17 bases between. This CDR3 spans 15 amino acids. Germline V gives CDR1 SGHTA, CDR2 FQGTGA. The receptor was derived from a man aged 45-60 years with COVID-19, enrolled during active disease. Sequencing input: peripheral blood. This sequence joins TRBV7-3 and TRBJ1-4; a possible D gene is TRBD1 (5 bases). In DNA, the CDR3 is TGTGCCAGCAGCTCATCAGGGAAAGTGGGGGAAAAACTGTTTTTT. Protein sequence: CASSSSGKVGEKLFF.